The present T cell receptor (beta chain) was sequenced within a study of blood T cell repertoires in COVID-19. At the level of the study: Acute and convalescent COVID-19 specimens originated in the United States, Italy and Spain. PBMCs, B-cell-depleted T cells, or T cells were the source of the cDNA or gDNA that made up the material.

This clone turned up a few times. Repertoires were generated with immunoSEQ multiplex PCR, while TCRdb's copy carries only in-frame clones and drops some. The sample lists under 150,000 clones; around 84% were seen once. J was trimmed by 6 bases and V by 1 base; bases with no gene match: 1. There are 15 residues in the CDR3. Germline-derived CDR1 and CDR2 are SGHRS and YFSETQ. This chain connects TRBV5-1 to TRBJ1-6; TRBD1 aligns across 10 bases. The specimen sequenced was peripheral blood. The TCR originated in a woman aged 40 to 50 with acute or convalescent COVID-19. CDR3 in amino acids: CASSLWTGGNSPLHF. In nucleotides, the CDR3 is TGCGCCAGCAGCTTGTGGACAGGGGGTAATTCACCCCTCCACTTT.